This T cell receptor beta chain was identified in a study of cytomegalovirus exposure and HLA in healthy donors. Worth noting for this clone: Its specificity is unknown. A read error may account for a junction end that differs from germline.

In the PCR, 60 Vbeta and 13 Jbeta primers were used. Sequencing was performed with immunoSEQ multiplex PCR; in TCRdb, only in-frame clones are kept and a portion is missing. The repertoire holds under 95,000 clones, around three quarters seen once, with 1.1% in the top ten. Study outcomes and limitations: Researchers catalogued 160 or so TCR beta chains as cytomegalovirus-associated. The study dropped some indistinguishable V segments, TRBV6-2 and TRBV6-3 among them.

This CDR3 has 15 amino acids. Per germline, CDR1 SEHNR and CDR2 FQNEAQ (reference sequence). This TCR was sampled from a male donor in good health and CMV-seronegative. Sequenced sample: PBMCs. This rearrangement joins TRBV7-9 to TRBJ2-6; D not resolved. The DNA of the CDR3 is TGTTCCAGCAGCCCCCCGTCGTCTGGGGCCAACGTCCTGACTTTC. Amino acid sequence: CSSSPPSSGANVLTF.